This T cell receptor (beta chain) came from a study of blood T cell repertoires in COVID-19. Study overall: T cells, B-cell-depleted T cells, or PBMCs provided the cDNA or gDNA that served as material.

CDR3 size: 20 residues. V trimming: 3 bases; J trimming: 0 bases; junction bases outside the gene matches: 14. The germline V gene encodes CDR1 SNHLY and CDR2 FYNNEI. Sequencing used immunoSEQ multiplex PCR; TCRdb keeps in-frame clones, though not all of them. The sample lists 35,000 or so clones; around nine tenths were seen once. The gene calls are TRBV2 and TRBJ2-4; 10 bases match TRBD1. The sample consisted of peripheral blood. This clonotype originated in a human donor in a cohort sampled during active COVID-19. The CDR3 protein is CASSDQGGTGVKIAKNIQYF. The CDR3 DNA is TGTGCCAGCAGTGATCAGGGCGGGACAGGGGTAAAAATAGCCAAAAACATTCAGTACTTC.